One sample yielded the 23 T cell receptor beta chains listed below, sequenced in a study of metastatic and nonmetastatic thyroid tumors. TCRdb reprocessed the PCR reads via MiXCR. The sample has about 13,000 clones, about 22% seen once. There were no patients who had received any treatment before thyroid surgery. Material for sequencing was blood. The source of these receptors is a male donor with papillary thyroid cancer or a benign thyroid nodule (not recorded which). Some clones in this sample may be carry-over from other donors' samples.

By its share, this clone is medium-sized. V gene TRBV5-1 combines with J gene TRBJ2-7; D unresolved. V lost 9 bases and J 2 bases, leaving 18 bases between the germline ends. This CDR3 spans 14 amino acids. The germline V gene has CDR1 SGHRS and CDR2 YFSETQ. The CDR3 DNA follows: TGCGCCACTGCACCAGGCTTACCTACCTACGAGCAGTACTTC. It specifies CATAPGLPTYEQYF.

This clone came up a few times. This rearrangement joins TRBV6-1 to TRBJ1-1, with 7 bases identical to TRBD1. The CDR3 sequence is 17 residues long. Germline CDR1 is MNHNS and CDR2 is SASEGT. V lost 1 base, J lost 0 bases, and 8 bases stayed unmatched. CDR3 region: CASSEGQGGYVNTEAFF. Written as DNA, the CDR3 is TGTGCCAGCAGTGAAGGACAGGGAGGATACGTGAACACTGAAGCTTTCTTT.

The sample holds a few counts of this clone. The chain employs TRBV6-4 and TRBJ2-3, with 7 bases fitting TRBD1. Germline V gene sequence: CDR1 MRHNA, CDR2 SNTAGT. V shed 4 bases, J shed 2 bases, and the junction held 3 bases outside the gene matches. This CDR3 region has 14 residues. DNA of the CDR3: TGTGCCAGCAGTGGTGACAGGGACACAGATACGCAGTATTTT. Translated: CASSGDRDTDTQYF.

This chain connects TRBV12-3 or TRBV12-4 to TRBJ1-1; D unresolved. This CDR3 has 14 amino acids. Trimming removed 7 bases at V and 9 bases at J, with 21 bases between. The CDR3 nucleotides read TGTGCCAGCACCCCGCTCAGGACCCCTCTTCAAGCTTTCTTT. Translated: CASTPLRTPLQAFF.

V gene TRBV20-1 combines with J gene TRBJ2-7, with D possibly being TRBD2 (6 bases). V was shortened by 5 bases and J by 0 bases, with 14 bases between the two germline ends. The CDR3 runs 14 residues. From germline, CDR1 is DFQATT and CDR2 SNEGSKA (reference sequence). The CDR3 sequence: CSARRDLSSYEQYF. The CDR3 DNA sequence: TGCAGTGCTCGAAGGGACTTAAGCTCCTACGAGCAGTACTTC.

The table lists this clone with many counts. This chain connects TRBV6-4 to TRBJ2-1; D is uncertain. The CDR3 is 13 residues long. Germline loops: CDR1 MRHNA, CDR2 SNTAGT. Trimming removed 4 bases from V and 1 base from J, with 5 bases in between. Written as DNA, the CDR3 is TGTGCCAGCAGTGCCAGGTCCTACAATGAGCAGTTCTTC. It encodes CASSARSYNEQFF.

This clone came up a few times. One junction end does not reproduce the germline sequence, and a read error may be involved. The sample has other DNA sequences that encode this CDR3 too. The chain recombines TRBV28 with TRBJ2-7; TRBD2 matches 8 bases. The CDR3 is 13 residues long. The germline CDR1 and CDR2 sequences are MDHEN and SYDVKM. CDR3 bases: TGTGCCAGCAGACGGGGGGGGGATTACGAGCAGTACTTT. It encodes CASRRGGDYEQYF.

The sample holds many counts of this clone. This sequence joins TRBV6-1 and TRBJ1-6; 8 nucleotides agree with TRBD1. J lost 4 bases, V lost 6 bases, and 5 bases had no gene match. This CDR3 is 15 amino acids long. CDR1 MNHNS and CDR2 SASEGT come from the germline V gene. The CDR3 is CASRQDRGYNSPLHF. CDR3 coding DNA: TGTGCCAGCAGGCAAGACAGGGGATATAATTCACCCCTCCACTTT.

Relative to its sample, this clone is medium-sized (0.01 to 0.1%). V usage is TRBV6-2 or TRBV6-3 and J usage is TRBJ2-5; 11 bases are a match to TRBD2. The length of the CDR3 is 14 residues. Germline V CDR1 and CDR2: MNHEY, SVGEGT. The V gene end was trimmed by 6 bases and the J gene end by 4 bases; junction bases not matched to a gene: 4. The CDR3 here is CASSYLAGGETQYF. The CDR3, as DNA: TGTGCCAGCAGCTACCTAGCGGGAGGAGAGACCCAGTACTTC.

The chain links TRBV6-1 to TRBJ1-3; 8 nucleotides match TRBD1. In germline, CDR1 is MNHNS, CDR2 SASEGT. The junction had 4 bases not matched to a gene; V was cut back by 2 bases and J by 4 bases. This CDR3 is 15 amino acids long. CDR3 coding DNA: TGTGCCAGCAGTGAACTACAGGGGGAAGGAAACACCATATATTTT. Protein sequence: CASSELQGEGNTIYF.

This clone was picked up a small number of times. V gene TRBV19 combines with J gene TRBJ1-2, with 8 bases that match TRBD1. Germline CDR1 LNHDA, CDR2 SQIVND (reference sequence). The CDR3 loop spans 13 amino acids. After removal of 6 bases from V and 6 bases from J, the junction contained 6 bases not matched to a gene. The CDR3 nucleotides read TGTGCCAGTAGCCTCGGACAGGGCGATGGCTACACCTTC. Translating it yields CASSLGQGDGYTF.

The chain combines TRBV5-1 with TRBJ2-7; D remains unclear. This CDR3 region has 15 residues. The germline V gene has CDR1 SGHRS and CDR2 YFSETQ. V dropped 0 bases and J dropped 0 bases, with 10 bases sitting between them. CDR3 region: CASSLDSAVSYEQYF. The CDR3 bases are TGCGCCAGCAGCTTGGACAGCGCCGTCTCCTACGAGCAGTACTTC.

The rearrangement uses TRBV10-1 and TRBJ2-5; TRBD2 agrees at 14 bases. J gave up 4 bases and V 0 bases, and 1 base lay outside the gene matches. The CDR3 covers 16 residues. Germline CDR1 reads WNHNN; CDR2 reads SYGVQD (reference sequence). CDR3 amino acids: CASSESGTSGRETQYF. In DNA form, the CDR3 reads TGCGCCAGCAGTGAGTCCGGGACTAGCGGGAGAGAGACCCAGTACTTC.

The rearrangement joins TRBV20-1 to TRBJ2-7, with a tentative D call TRBD1 (7 bases). CDR1 and CDR2 (germline): DFQATT, SNEGSKA (reference sequence). V lost 6 bases to trimming and J lost 6 bases, with 21 bases between them. The CDR3 contains 14 residues. The CDR3 here is CSANRQGAGTEQYF. DNA for the CDR3: TGCAGTGCAAACCGACAGGGCGCGGGGACCGAGCAGTACTTC.

The rearrangement links TRBV12-3 or TRBV12-4 to TRBJ2-7, with D perhaps assigned TRBD1 or TRBD2 (6 bases each). The germline V and J ends were trimmed by 6 bases and 0 bases, with 12 bases remaining between them. The CDR3 extends over 14 amino acids. Written as DNA, the CDR3 is TGTGCCAGCAGAGGGCGGGGACACTCCTACGAGCAGTACTTC. As protein: CASRGRGHSYEQYF.

This chain's CDR3 is CASSEFTGGASYEQYF. CDR3 sequence (DNA): TGCGCCAGCAGTGAGTTCACAGGGGGAGCCTCCTACGAGCAGTACTTC. The chain links TRBV10-1 to TRBJ2-7, with TRBD1 identical over 8 bases. Unmatched junction bases numbered 5, after V lost 1 base and J lost 0 bases. CDR3 length: 16 amino acids. Germline CDR1 WNHNN, CDR2 SYGVQD (reference sequence).

This clone was detected a few times. Likely a read error: the CDR3 ends without its conserved phenylalanine or tryptophan. The V gene is TRBV6-2 or TRBV6-3, the J gene TRBJ2-7; 8 bases agree with TRBD1. Germline V CDR1 and CDR2: MNHEY, SVGEGT. After removal of 6 bases from V and 0 bases from J, the junction contained 4 bases not matched to a gene. The CDR3 is 14 amino acids. The CDR3 is CASRGTGDSYEQYL. The CDR3 DNA reads as TGTGCCAGCAGAGGGACAGGCGACTCCTACGAGCAGTACCTC.

This clone occurred a few times. The V and J genes are TRBV6-5 and TRBJ2-2; no firm D call. The V and J ends lost 0 bases and 5 bases respectively, with 13 bases between them. This CDR3 spans 16 amino acids. CDR1 is MNHEY, CDR2 SVGAGI, per germline. This CDR3 is CASSYSFQEPTGELFF. DNA for the CDR3: TGTGCCAGCAGTTACTCGTTCCAGGAGCCAACCGGGGAGCTGTTTTTT.

This clone was counted a single time. The genes are TRBV7-2 and TRBJ2-5; unclear D gene. V dropped 1 base and J dropped 2 bases, with 8 bases sitting between them. CDR1 is SGHTA and CDR2 is FQGNSA in the germline V gene. CDR3 length: 14 amino acids. CDR3 loop: CASSLVGIQETQYF. The DNA for the CDR3 is TGTGCCAGCAGCTTAGTGGGGATACAAGAGACCCAGTACTTC.

A few counts support this clone. This chain connects TRBV24-1 to TRBJ2-1; TRBD2 matches 9 bases. There are 14 residues in the CDR3. Germline CDR1 is KGHDR and CDR2 is SFDVKD. V lost 5 bases, J lost 11 bases, and 9 bases stayed unmatched. The DNA of the CDR3 is TGTGCCACCAGTGTCGGAATAGCGGGAGCACAGCAGTTCTTC. Translation: CATSVGIAGAQQFF.

This clone is deemed medium-sized. V usage is TRBV2 and J usage is TRBJ2-3; D is unclear. From germline, CDR1 is SNHLY and CDR2 FYNNEI. Trimming removed 8 bases from V and 4 bases from J, with 7 bases in between. This CDR3 spans 11 amino acids. CDR3 sequence: CASAGADTQYF. The CDR3 coding sequence is TGTGCCAGCGCTGGCGCAGATACGCAGTATTTT.

Sample share makes this clone medium-sized. The chain recombines TRBV27 with TRBJ1-1, with 7 bases matching TRBD1. Germline values: CDR1 MNHEY, CDR2 SMNVEV (reference sequence). CDR3 size: 14 residues. Germline trimming cut 3 bases from V and 5 bases from J; bases unmatched to any gene: 6. The CDR3 reads CASSFYLQGTEAFF. CDR3 bases: TGTGCCAGCAGTTTTTACTTACAGGGGACTGAAGCTTTCTTT.

This clone was counted between two and nine times. The rearrangement links TRBV4-2 to TRBJ2-3; D may be TRBD2 (6 bases). The CDR3 contains 15 residues. The germline gives CDR1 LGHNA, CDR2 YNFKEQ. Trimming shortened V by 1 base and J by 6 bases, and 14 bases separated the two germline ends. The CDR3 sequence is CASSQGSPLADTQYF. The CDR3 coding sequence is TGTGCCAGCAGCCAAGGTTCCCCTCTAGCGGATACGCAGTATTTT.